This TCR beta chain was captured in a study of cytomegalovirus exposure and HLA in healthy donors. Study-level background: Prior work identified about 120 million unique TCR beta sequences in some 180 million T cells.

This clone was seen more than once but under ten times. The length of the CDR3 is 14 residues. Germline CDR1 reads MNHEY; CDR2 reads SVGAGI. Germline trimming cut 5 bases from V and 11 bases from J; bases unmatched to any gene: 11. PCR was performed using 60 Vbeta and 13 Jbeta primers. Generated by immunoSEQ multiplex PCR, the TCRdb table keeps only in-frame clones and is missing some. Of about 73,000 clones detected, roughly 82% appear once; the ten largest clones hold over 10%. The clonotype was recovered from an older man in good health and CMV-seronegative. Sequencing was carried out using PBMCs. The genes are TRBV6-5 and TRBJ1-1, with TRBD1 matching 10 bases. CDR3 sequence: CASSAWTGGRSAFF. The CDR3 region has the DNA TGTGCCAGCAGTGCCTGGACAGGGGGTCGGTCGGCTTTCTTT.